The 5 T cell receptor beta chains below come from one sample, sequenced in a study of blood T cell repertoires in COVID-19 (dated by TCRdb to 2019 to 2021). Library method: the immunoSEQ multiplex PCR assay. Sourced from immuneACCESS, this table was stored by TCRdb with only in-frame sequences that have V and J called. A share of the clones is absent; for the studies checked, an unresolved V gene accounts for under half, and the remainder has no known explanation. Counted in this sample were roughly 410,000 clones; around 87% of them appeared once. The ten largest clones represent 2.3% of the sample. The sequenced sample consisted of peripheral blood. Receptor source: a woman in her sixties with COVID-19, enrolled during active disease.

This clone was observed once. The rearrangement uses TRBV2 and TRBJ1-5, with TRBD1 matching 9 bases. From germline, CDR1 is SNHLY and CDR2 FYNNEI. CDR3 length: 15 residues. The V segment lost 5 bases and the J segment 2 bases; nucleotides outside the gene matches: 4. DNA for the CDR3: TGTGCCAGCAGTCGGACAGGGGAGGGCAATCAGCCCCAGCATTTT. Its translation is CASSRTGEGNQPQHF.

The chain recombines TRBV4-1 with TRBJ1-5; D gene unclear. Trimming removed 9 bases from V and 4 bases from J, with 10 bases in between. Germline CDR1 is MGHRA and CDR2 is YSYEKL. This CDR3 region has 12 residues. The chain's CDR3 is CASESMNQPQHF. The CDR3, as DNA: TGCGCCAGTGAGAGCATGAATCAGCCCCAGCATTTT.

The CDR3 here is CASSLGTVEKLFF. Here the CDR3 DNA reads TGCGCCAGCAGTCTAGGGACAGTAGAAAAACTGTTTTTT. The rearrangement uses TRBV10-2 and TRBJ1-4; 7 positions agree with TRBD1. The CDR3 contains 13 residues. CDR1 is WSHSY and CDR2 is SAAADI in the germline V gene. J lost 8 bases, V lost 5 bases, and 5 bases had no gene match.

This sequence joins TRBV10-3 and TRBJ1-3, with 8 bases lining up with TRBD1. The CDR3 length is 16 residues. Per germline, CDR1 ENHRY and CDR2 SYGVKD. The V and J ends lost 4 bases and 4 bases, in that order; junction bases with no gene match: 9. The CDR3 DNA sequence: TGTGCCATCAGTGGCGGGCAGGGGGCGTCGGGAAACACCATATATTTT. Translation: CAISGGQGASGNTIYF.

The chain recombines TRBV28 with TRBJ2-1; the match to TRBD2 covers 12 bases. The CDR3 is 15 amino acids. CDR1 MDHEN and CDR2 SYDVKM come from the germline V gene. Trimming removed 3 bases from V and 7 bases from J; junction bases left unmatched: 4. The chain's CDR3 is CASSFPSGGGNEQFF. The CDR3 bases are TGTGCCAGCAGTTTCCCTAGCGGGGGGGGGAATGAGCAGTTCTTC.